This TCR beta chain derives from a study of T-cell memory formation after mild COVID-19. TCRdb reprocessed the 5' RACE reads via MiXCR and lists one record per CDR3 protein. Of around 510,000 distinct CDR3 sequences in the sample, 20% to 25% are singletons; the top ten hold around 9.2%. Germline V gene lookup returns CDR1 SNHLY and CDR2 FYNNEI. The V and J ends lost 6 bases and 1 base, in that order; junction bases with no gene match: 7. This CDR3 has 15 residues. Sequenced: PBMCs or a T cell subset sorted from them (not recorded which). The TCR sequence derives from an adult woman who had mild COVID-19 (a few samples of this study predate the infection). Cell type and time point are not known. The chain employs TRBV2 and TRBJ1-1, with 8 nucleotides matching TRBD1. The CDR3 protein is CASSDRRGPNTEAFF. DNA of the CDR3: TGTGCCAGCAGCGACCGCAGGGGGCCGAACACTGAAGCTTTCTTT.